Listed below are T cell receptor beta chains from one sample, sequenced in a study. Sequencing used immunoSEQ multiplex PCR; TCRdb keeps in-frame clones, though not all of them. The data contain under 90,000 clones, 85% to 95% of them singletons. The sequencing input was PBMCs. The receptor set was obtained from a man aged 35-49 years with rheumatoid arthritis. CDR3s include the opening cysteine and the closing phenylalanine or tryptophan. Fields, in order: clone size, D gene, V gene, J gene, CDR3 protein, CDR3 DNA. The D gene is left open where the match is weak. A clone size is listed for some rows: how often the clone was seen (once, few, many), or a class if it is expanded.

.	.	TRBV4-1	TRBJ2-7	CASSQDHGGAGLYEQYF	TGCGCCAGCAGCCAAGATCATGGCGGGGCGGGCTTATACGAGCAGTACTTC
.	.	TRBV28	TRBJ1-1	CASSLQAFIPEAFF	TGTGCCAGCAGTTTACAGGCCTTTATCCCTGAAGCTTTCTTT
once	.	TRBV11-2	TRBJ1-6	CASSFLGPGESPLHF	TGTGCCAGCAGCTTCCTTGGACCCGGAGAATCACCCCTCCACTTT
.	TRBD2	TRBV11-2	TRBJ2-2	CASSRTSGRQNTGELFF	TGTGCCAGCAGTCGGACTAGCGGGAGACAGAACACCGGGGAGCTGTTTTTT
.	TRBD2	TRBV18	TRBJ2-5	CASSPLRTSGGPQETQYF	TGTGCCAGCTCACCCCTCCGGACTAGCGGGGGCCCCCAAGAGACCCAGTACTTC
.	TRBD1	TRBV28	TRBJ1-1	CASSTIRPGQGSTEAFF	TGTGCCAGCAGTACCATCAGACCGGGACAGGGCTCCACTGAAGCTTTCTTT
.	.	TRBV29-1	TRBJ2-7	CSVEPGPSYEQYF	TGCAGCGTTGAGCCAGGGCCCTCCTACGAGCAGTACTTC
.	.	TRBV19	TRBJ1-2	CASSSPGLTANYGYTF	TGTGCCAGTAGTAGCCCCGGACTGACAGCTAACTATGGCTACACCTTC
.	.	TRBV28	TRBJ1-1	CASSFHRQAFF	TGTGCCAGCAGTTTTCACCGCCAAGCTTTCTTT
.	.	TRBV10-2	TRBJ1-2	CASSELGLEGYTF	TGCGCCAGCAGTGAGTTGGGGCTAGAAGGCTACACCTTC
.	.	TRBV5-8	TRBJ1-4	CASSWGAHTNEKLFF	TGTGCCAGCAGCTGGGGCGCCCATACTAATGAAAAACTGTTTTTT
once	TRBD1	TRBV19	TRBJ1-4	CASSMRGTGVNEKLFF	TGTGCCAGTAGTATGAGGGGAACAGGGGTTAATGAAAAACTGTTTTTT
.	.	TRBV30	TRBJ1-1	CAWSIDPEAFF	TGTGCCTGGAGTATCGACCCCGAAGCTTTCTTT
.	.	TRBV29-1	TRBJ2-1	CSVDRGSYNEQFF	TGCAGCGTTGATAGGGGCTCCTACAATGAGCAGTTCTTC
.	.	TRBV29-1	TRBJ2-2	CSVDGENGLANTGELFF	TGCAGCGTTGACGGGGAAAATGGACTCGCGAACACCGGGGAGCTGTTTTTT
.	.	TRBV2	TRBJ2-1	CASNSESYNEQFF	TGTGCCAGCAATAGCGAGTCCTACAATGAGCAGTTCTTC
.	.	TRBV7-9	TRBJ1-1	CASSSPPWRTEAFF	TGTGCCAGCAGCTCTCCCCCCTGGAGGACTGAAGCTTTCTTT
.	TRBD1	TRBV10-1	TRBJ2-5	CASSPGTGRGTQYF	TGCGCCAGCAGTCCCGGGACAGGAAGAGGAACCCAGTACTTC
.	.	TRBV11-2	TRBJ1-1	CASSPRRDMNTEAFF	TGTGCCAGCAGCCCAAGGAGGGATATGAACACTGAAGCTTTCTTT
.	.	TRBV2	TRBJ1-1	CASKDLTANTEAFF	TGTGCCAGCAAGGACTTGACGGCGAACACTGAAGCTTTCTTT
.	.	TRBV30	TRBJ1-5	CAWSAPQGPGHQPQHF	TGTGCCTGGAGTGCCCCCCAGGGACCTGGCCATCAGCCCCAGCATTTT
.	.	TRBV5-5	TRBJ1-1	CASSPEGLRTEAFF	TGTGCCAGCAGCCCCGAGGGTTTGAGGACTGAAGCTTTCTTT
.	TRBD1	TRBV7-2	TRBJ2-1	CASGQQGASNEQFF	TGTGCCAGCGGTCAACAGGGGGCGTCGAATGAGCAGTTCTTC
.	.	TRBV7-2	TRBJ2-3	CASSLQGMRTDTQYF	TGTGCCAGCAGCTTACAGGGGATGAGGACAGATACGCAGTATTTT
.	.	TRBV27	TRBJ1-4	CASRPFGANEKLFF	TGTGCCAGCCGGCCCTTTGGTGCTAATGAAAAACTGTTTTTT
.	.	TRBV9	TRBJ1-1	CASSVEWRGAEAFF	TGTGCCAGCAGCGTAGAATGGAGGGGGGCTGAAGCTTTCTTT
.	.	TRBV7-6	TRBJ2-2	CASSLGQTTGELFF	TGTGCCAGCAGCTTAGGGCAGACTACCGGGGAGCTGTTTTTT
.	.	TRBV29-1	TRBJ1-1	CSVGRNTEAFF	TGCAGCGTTGGCCGGAACACTGAAGCTTTCTTT
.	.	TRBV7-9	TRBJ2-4	CASSPGLALLAKNIQYF	TGTGCCAGCAGCCCGGGGTTGGCGCTTCTAGCCAAAAACATTCAGTACTTC
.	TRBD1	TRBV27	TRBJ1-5	CASSARTGRQNQPQHF	TGTGCCAGCAGTGCCCGGACAGGGAGACAGAATCAGCCCCAGCATTTT
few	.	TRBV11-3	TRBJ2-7	CASSSRGDEQYF	TGTGCCAGCAGCTCCCGTGGCGACGAGCAGTACTTC
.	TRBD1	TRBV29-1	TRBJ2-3	CSVEGTGGPDTQYF	TGCAGCGTTGAAGGGACAGGGGGCCCAGATACGCAGTATTTT
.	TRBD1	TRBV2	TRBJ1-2	CASSKQGADYGYTF	TGTGCCAGTTCGAAACAGGGGGCCGACTATGGCTACACCTTC
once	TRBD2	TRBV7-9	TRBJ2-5	CASSLGRPSGETQYF	TGTGCCAGCAGCTTAGGGAGGCCTAGCGGGGAGACCCAGTACTTC
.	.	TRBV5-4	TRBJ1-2	CASSRWGGLNGYTF	TGTGCCAGCAGCCGTTGGGGGGGATTGAATGGCTACACCTTC
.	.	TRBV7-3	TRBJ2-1	CASSFRGTYNEQFF	TGTGCCAGCAGCTTTAGGGGAACCTACAATGAGCAGTTCTTC
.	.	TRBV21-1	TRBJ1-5	CASSKGGGRARQPQHF	TGTGCCAGCAGCAAAGGAGGGGGGAGGGCGCGACAGCCCCAGCATTTT
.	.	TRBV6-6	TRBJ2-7	CASSPLGQAGEQYF	TGTGCCAGCAGTCCTCTGGGCCAGGCGGGCGAGCAGTACTTC
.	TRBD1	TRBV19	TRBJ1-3	CASRPKRGTENSGNTIYF	TGTGCCAGTAGACCCAAACGGGGGACAGAAAACTCTGGAAACACCATATATTTT
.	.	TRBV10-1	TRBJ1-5	CASSESKSRDTVMRAQHF	TGCGCCAGCAGTGAGTCGAAATCGCGGGACACAGTCATGAGGGCCCAGCATTTT
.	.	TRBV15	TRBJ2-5	CATQAQLWETQYF	TGTGCCACACAGGCCCAACTCTGGGAGACCCAGTACTTC
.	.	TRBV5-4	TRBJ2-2	CASRPGPGELFF	TGTGCCAGCAGACCCGGTCCCGGGGAGCTGTTTTTT
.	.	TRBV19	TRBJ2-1	CASSINNEQFF	TGTGCCAGTAGTATTAACAATGAGCAGTTCTTC
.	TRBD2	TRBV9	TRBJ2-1	CASSVTSGRVNEQFF	TGTGCCAGCAGCGTTACTAGCGGGAGGGTCAATGAGCAGTTCTTC
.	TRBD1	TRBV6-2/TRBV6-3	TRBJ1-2	CASSPGQLTNYGYTF	TGTGCCAGCAGTCCGGGACAGCTCACTAACTATGGCTACACCTTC
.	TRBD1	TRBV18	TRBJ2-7	CASSPRDRTYEQYF	TGTGCCAGCTCACCCCGGGACAGAACCTACGAGCAGTACTTC
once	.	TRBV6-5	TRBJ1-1	CASLAGKGFNTEAFF	TGTGCCAGCCTTGCCGGAAAGGGATTTAACACTGAAGCTTTCTTT
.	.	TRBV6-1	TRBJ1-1	CASSDRGNTEAFF	TGTGCCAGCAGTGATCGCGGTAATACTGAAGCTTTCTTT
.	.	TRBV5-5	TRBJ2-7	CASSYGLSSYEQYF	TGTGCCAGCAGCTACGGACTCAGCTCCTACGAGCAGTACTTC
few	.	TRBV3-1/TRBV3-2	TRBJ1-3	CASSQVGAGNTIYF	TGTGCCAGCAGCCAAGTCGGGGCTGGAAACACCATATATTTT
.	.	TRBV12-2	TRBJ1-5	CASRPRRTGRNQPQHF	TGTGCAAGTCGCCCGCGTCGGACAGGGAGGAATCAGCCCCAGCATTTT
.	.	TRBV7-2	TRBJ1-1	CASSLVQVNTEAFF	TGTGCCAGCAGCTTAGTACAGGTGAACACTGAAGCTTTCTTT
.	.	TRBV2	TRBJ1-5	CASHLNPGQPQHF	TGTGCCAGCCATTTGAACCCCGGTCAGCCCCAGCATTTT
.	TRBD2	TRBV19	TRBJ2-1	CASIGRGGGSSYNEQFF	TGTGCCAGTATAGGAAGAGGAGGCGGGAGCTCCTACAATGAGCAGTTCTTC
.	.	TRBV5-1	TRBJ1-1	CASSLGGSPEAFF	TGCGCCAGCAGCTTGGGGGGGAGTCCTGAAGCTTTCTTT